This T cell receptor beta chain was captured by sequencing in a study of early T cells in non-severe SARS-CoV-2 infection. This clonotype was recorded many times. The antigen is not known. Whole-study findings and limits: Anti-spike CD8 responses were favored by VDJdb matching, which missed private and CD4 specificities.

Tagging with unique molecular identifiers was applied to individual cDNA molecules. From the 5' RACE reads, TCRdb called clonotypes with MiXCR, one entry per CDR3 protein. The data show roughly 63,000 distinct CDR3 sequences, 9.5% to 15% seen once. The length of the CDR3 is 14 residues. V lost 0 bases, J lost 2 bases, and 8 bases lay in between. Per germline, CDR1 SNHLY and CDR2 FYNNEI. Sequencing was carried out using whole blood. The chain couples TRBV2 to TRBJ2-7, with D unclear. The receptor was derived from an adult who was a healthcare worker with PCR-confirmed SARS-CoV-2 infection or an uninfected control (not recorded which). This CDR3 is CASSEAILTYEQYF. In DNA, the CDR3 is TGTGCCAGCAGTGAAGCAATTCTTACCTACGAGCAGTACTTC.